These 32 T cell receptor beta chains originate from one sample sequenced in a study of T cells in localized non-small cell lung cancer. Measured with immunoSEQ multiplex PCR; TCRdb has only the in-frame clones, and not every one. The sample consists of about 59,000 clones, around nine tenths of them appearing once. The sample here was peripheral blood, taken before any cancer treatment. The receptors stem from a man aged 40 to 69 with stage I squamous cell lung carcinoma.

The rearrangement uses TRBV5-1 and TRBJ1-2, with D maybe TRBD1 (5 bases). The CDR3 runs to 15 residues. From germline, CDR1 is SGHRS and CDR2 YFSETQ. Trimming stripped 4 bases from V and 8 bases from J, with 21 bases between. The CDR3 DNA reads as TGCGCCAGCAGCGGCACCGGGACCGCCCTCGGGGGCTACACCTTC. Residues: CASSGTGTALGGYTF.

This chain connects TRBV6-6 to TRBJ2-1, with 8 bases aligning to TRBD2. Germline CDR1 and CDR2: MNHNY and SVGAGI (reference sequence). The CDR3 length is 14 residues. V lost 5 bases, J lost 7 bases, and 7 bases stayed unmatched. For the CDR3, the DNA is TGTGCCAGCAGTGATAGCGGGAAGGCGAATGAGCAGTTCTTC. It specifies CASSDSGKANEQFF.

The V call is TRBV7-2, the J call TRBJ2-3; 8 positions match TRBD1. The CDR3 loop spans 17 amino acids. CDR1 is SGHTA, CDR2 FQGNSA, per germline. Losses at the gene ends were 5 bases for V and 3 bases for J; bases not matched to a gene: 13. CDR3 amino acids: CASSLMLGGQGTDTQYF. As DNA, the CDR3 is TGTGCCAGCAGCCTTATGCTAGGAGGACAGGGAACAGATACGCAGTATTTT.

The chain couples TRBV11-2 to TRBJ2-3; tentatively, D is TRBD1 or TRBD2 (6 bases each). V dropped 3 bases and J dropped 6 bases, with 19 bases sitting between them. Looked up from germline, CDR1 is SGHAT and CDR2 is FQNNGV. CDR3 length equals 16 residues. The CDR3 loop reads CASSLGGRLSSDTQYF. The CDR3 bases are TGTGCCAGCAGCTTGGGGGGCAGACTGTCATCGGATACGCAGTATTTT.

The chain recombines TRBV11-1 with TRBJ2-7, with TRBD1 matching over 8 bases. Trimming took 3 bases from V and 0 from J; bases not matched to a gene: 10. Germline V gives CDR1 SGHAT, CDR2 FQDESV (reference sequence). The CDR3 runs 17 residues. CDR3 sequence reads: CASSFGQGASPSYEQYF. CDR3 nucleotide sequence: TGTGCCAGCAGCTTTGGGCAGGGGGCCTCCCCCTCCTACGAGCAGTACTTC.

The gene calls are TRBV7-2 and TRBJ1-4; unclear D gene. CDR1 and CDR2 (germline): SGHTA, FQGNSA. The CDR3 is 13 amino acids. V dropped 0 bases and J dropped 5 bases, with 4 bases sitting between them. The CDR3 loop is CASSLAQNEKLFF. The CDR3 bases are TGTGCCAGCAGCTTAGCGCAAAATGAAAAACTGTTTTTT.

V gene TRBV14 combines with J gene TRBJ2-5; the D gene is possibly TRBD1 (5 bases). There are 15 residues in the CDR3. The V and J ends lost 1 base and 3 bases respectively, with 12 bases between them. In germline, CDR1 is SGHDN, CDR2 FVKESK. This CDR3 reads CASSQGVRDKETQYF. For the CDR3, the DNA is TGTGCCAGCAGCCAAGGAGTCAGGGATAAAGAGACCCAGTACTTC.

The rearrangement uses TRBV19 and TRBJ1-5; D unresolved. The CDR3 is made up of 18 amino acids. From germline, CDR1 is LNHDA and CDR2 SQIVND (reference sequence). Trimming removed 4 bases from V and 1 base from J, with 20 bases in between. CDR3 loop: CASSSTALTYPSNQPQHF. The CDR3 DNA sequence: TGTGCCAGTAGTAGTACAGCTCTAACTTACCCAAGCAATCAGCCCCAGCATTTT.

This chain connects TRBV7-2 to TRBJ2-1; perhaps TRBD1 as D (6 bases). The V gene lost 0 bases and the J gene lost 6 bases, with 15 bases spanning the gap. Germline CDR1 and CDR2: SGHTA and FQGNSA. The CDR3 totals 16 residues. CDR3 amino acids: CASSLAIQGFSNEQFF. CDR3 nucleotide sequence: TGTGCCAGCAGCTTAGCCATACAGGGATTCAGCAATGAGCAGTTCTTC.

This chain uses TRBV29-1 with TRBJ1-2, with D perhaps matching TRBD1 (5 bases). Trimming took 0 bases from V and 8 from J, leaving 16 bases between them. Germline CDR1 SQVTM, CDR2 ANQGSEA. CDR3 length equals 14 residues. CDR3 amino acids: CSVEDTQLRGGYTF. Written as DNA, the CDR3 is TGCAGCGTTGAAGATACTCAACTGAGGGGCGGCTACACCTTC.

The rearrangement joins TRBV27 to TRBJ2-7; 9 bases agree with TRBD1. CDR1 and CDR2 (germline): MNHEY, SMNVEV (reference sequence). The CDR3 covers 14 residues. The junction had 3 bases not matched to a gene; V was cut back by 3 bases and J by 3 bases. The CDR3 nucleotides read TGTGCCAGCAGTTTGGGACAGGGCTTCTACGAGCAGTACTTC. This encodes CASSLGQGFYEQYF.

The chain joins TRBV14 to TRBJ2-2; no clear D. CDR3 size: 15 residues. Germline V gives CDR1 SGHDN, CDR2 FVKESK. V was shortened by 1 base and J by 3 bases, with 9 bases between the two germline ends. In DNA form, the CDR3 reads TGTGCCAGCAGCCAAGGGTCCAGCTACACCGGGGAGCTGTTTTTT. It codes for CASSQGSSYTGELFF.

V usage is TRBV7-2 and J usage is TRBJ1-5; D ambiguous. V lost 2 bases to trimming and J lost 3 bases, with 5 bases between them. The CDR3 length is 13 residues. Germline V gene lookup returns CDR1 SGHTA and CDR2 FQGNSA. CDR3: CASSLTLNQPQHF. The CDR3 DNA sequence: TGTGCCAGCAGCTTAACCCTCAATCAGCCCCAGCATTTT.

The DNA for the CDR3 is TGTGCCAGCAGCCCACGGGGCGGGGCGTTTGGCTACACCTTC. Its protein is CASSPRGGAFGYTF. The rearrangement links TRBV7-3 to TRBJ1-2; TRBD1 is a possible D gene (5 bases). V lost 5 bases to trimming and J lost 7 bases, with 17 bases between them. CDR3 length: 14 residues. In germline, CDR1 is SGHTA, CDR2 FQGTGA.

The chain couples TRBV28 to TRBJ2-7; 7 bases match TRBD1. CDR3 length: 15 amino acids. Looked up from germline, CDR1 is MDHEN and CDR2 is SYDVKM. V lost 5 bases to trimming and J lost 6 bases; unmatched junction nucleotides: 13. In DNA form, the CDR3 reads TGTGCCAGCAGTCGCTATGGCCGGGACAGAAGCGAGCAGTACTTC. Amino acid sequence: CASSRYGRDRSEQYF. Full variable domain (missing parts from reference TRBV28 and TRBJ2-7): DVKVTQSSRYLVKRTGEKVFLECVQDMDHENMFWYRQDPGLGLRLIYFSYDVKMKEKGDIPEGYSVSREKKERFSLILESASTNQTSMYLCASSRYGRDRSEQYFGPGTRLTVT.

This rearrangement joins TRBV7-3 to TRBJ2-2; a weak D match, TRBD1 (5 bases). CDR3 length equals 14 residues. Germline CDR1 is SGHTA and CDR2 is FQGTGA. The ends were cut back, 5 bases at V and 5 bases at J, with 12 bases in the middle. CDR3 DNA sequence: TGTGCCAGCAGCCCCCAGGGTTCGACCGGGGAGCTGTTTTTT. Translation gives CASSPQGSTGELFF.

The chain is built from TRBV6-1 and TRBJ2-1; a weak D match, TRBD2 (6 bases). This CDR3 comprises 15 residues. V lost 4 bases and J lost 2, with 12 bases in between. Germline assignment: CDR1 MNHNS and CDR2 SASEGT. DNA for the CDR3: TGTGCCAGCAGTGCCGGGAGAGGGACCTACAATGAGCAGTTCTTC. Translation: CASSAGRGTYNEQFF.

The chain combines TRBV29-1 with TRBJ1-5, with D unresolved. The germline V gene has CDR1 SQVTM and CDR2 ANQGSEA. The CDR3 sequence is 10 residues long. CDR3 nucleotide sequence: TGCAGTCCACTCCGAAGGTCTCAGCATTTT. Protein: CSPLRRSQHF. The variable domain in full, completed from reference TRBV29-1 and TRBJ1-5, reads SAVISQKPSRDICQRGTSLTIQCQVDSQVTMMFWYRQQPGQSLTLIATANQGSEATYESGFVIDKFPISRPNLTFSTLTVSNMSPEDSSIYLCSPLRRSQHFGDGTRLSIL.

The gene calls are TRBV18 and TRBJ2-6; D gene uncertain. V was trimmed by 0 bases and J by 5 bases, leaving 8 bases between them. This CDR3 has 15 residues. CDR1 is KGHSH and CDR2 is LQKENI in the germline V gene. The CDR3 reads CASSPPNDRANVLTF. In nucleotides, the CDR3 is TGTGCCAGCTCACCACCGAACGATAGGGCCAACGTCCTGACTTTC.

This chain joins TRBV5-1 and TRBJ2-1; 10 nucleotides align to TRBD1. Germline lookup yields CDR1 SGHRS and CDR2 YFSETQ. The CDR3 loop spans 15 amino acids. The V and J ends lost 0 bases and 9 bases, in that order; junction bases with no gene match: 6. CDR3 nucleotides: TGCGCCAGCAGCTTGGGACAGGGGGCATTGACTGAGCAGTTCTTC. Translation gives CASSLGQGALTEQFF. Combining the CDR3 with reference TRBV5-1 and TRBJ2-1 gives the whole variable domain KAGVTQTPRYLIKTRGQQVTLSCSPISGHRSVSWYQQTPGQGLQFLFEYFSETQRNKGNFPGRFSGRQFSNSRSEMNVSTLELGDSALYLCASSLGQGALTEQFFGPGTRLTVL.

The CDR3 sequence: CSVRLAYEQYF. The DNA of the CDR3 is TGCAGCGTAAGACTAGCCTACGAGCAGTACTTC. The chain links TRBV29-1 to TRBJ2-7; weak D call: TRBD2 (6 bases). The V gene's germline CDR1 is SQVTM and CDR2 ANQGSEA. The CDR3 is 11 amino acids. Trimming took 6 bases from V and 2 from J, leaving 8 bases between them.

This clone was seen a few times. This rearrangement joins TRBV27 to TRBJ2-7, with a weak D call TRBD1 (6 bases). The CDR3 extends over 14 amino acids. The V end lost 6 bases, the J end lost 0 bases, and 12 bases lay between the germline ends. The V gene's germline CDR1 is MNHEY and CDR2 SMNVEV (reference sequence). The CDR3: CASSFADSSYEQYF. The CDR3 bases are TGTGCCAGCAGCTTCGCGGACAGCTCCTACGAGCAGTACTTC.

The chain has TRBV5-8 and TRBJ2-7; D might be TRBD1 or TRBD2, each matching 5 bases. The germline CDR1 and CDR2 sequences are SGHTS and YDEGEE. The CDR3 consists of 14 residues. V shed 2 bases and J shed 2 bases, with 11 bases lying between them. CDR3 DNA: TGTGCCAGCAGCTTATGGGACGGAGCCTACGAGCAGTACTTC. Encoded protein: CASSLWDGAYEQYF. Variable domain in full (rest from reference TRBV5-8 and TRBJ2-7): EAGVTQSPTHLIKTRGQQATLRCSPISGHTSVYWYQQALGLGLQFLLWYDEGEERNRGNFPPRFSGRQFPNYSSELNVNALELEDSALYLCASSLWDGAYEQYFGPGTRLTVT.

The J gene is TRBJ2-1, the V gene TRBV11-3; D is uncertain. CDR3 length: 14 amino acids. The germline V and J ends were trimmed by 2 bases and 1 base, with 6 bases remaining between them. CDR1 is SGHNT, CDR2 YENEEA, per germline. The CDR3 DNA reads TGTGCCAGCAGCTTAACTGGGTCCTACAATGAGCAGTTCTTC. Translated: CASSLTGSYNEQFF.

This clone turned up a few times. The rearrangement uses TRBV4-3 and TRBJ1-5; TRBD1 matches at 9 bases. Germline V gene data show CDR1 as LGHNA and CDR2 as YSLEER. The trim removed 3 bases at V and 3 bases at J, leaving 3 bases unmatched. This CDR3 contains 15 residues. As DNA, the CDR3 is TGCGCCAGCAGCCAGGACAGGGGACACAATCAGCCCCAGCATTTT. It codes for CASSQDRGHNQPQHF.

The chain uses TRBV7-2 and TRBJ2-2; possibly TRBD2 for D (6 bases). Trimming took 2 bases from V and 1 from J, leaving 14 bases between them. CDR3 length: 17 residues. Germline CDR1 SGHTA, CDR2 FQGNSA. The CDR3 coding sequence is TGTGCCAGCAGCTTAAATCAGCGGAGGGGGAACACCGGGGAGCTGTTTTTT. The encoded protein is CASSLNQRRGNTGELFF.

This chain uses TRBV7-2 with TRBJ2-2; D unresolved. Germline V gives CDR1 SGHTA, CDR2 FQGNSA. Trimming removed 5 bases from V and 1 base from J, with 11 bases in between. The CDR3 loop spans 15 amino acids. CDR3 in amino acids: CASSPRLGNTGELFF. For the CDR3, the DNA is TGTGCCAGCAGCCCACGACTGGGGAACACCGGGGAGCTGTTTTTT. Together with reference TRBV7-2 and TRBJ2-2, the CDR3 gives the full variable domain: GAGVSQSPSNKVTEKGKDVELRCDPISGHTALYWYRQSLGQGLEFLIYFQGNSAPDKSGLPSDRFSAERTGGSVSTLTIQRTQQEDSAVYLCASSPRLGNTGELFFGEGSRLTVL.

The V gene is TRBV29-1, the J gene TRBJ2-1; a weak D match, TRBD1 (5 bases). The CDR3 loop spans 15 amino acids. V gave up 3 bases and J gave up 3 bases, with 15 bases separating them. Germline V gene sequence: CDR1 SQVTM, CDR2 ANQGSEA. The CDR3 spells CSVEPLDRYYNEQFF. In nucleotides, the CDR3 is TGCAGCGTTGAGCCCCTCGACAGATACTACAATGAGCAGTTCTTC.

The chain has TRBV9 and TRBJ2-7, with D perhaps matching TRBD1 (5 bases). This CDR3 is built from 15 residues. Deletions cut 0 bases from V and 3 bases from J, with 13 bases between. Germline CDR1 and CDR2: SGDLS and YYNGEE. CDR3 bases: TGTGCCAGCAGCGTAGATCAGGACATAATCTACGAGCAGTACTTC. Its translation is CASSVDQDIIYEQYF.

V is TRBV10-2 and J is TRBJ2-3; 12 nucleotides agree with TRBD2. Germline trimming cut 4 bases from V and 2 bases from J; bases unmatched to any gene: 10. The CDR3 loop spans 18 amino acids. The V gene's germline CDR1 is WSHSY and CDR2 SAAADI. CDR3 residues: CASSGSQTSGSYTDTQYF. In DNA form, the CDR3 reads TGCGCCAGCAGTGGATCCCAGACTAGCGGGAGTTACACAGATACGCAGTATTTT.

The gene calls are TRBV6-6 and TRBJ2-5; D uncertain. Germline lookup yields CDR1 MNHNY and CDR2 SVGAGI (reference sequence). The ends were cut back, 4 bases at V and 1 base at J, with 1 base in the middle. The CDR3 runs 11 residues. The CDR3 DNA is TGTGCCAGCAGTTTCCAAGAGACCCAGTACTTC. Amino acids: CASSFQETQYF.

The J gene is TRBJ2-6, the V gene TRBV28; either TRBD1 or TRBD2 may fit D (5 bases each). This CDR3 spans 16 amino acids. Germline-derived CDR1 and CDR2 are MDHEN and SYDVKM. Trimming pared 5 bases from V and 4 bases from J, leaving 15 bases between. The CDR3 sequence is CASSPVGDLGANVLTF. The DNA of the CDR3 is TGTGCCAGCAGTCCCGTAGGGGACCTGGGGGCCAACGTCCTGACTTTC.